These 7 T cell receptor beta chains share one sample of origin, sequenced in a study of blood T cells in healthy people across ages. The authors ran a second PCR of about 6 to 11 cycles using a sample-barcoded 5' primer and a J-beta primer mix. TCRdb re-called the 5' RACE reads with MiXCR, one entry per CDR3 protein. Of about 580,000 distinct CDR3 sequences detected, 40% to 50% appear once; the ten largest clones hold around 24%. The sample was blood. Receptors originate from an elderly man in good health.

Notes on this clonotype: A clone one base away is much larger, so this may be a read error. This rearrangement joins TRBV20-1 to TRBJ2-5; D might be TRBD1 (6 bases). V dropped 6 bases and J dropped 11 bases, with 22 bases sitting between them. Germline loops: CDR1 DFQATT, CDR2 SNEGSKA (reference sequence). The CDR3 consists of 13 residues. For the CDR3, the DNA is TGCAGTGCCCAAAAACAGGGAAGTGGTGAGCAGTACTTC. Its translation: CSAQKQGSGEQYF.

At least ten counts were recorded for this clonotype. In DNA form, the CDR3 reads TGTGCCAGCAGCCCCAGGACAGGGAGAGGTTTCACAGATACGCAGTATTTT. It translates to CASSPRTGRGFTDTQYF. The genes are TRBV7-2 and TRBJ2-3, with TRBD1 matching over 8 bases. CDR1 is SGHTA, CDR2 FQGNSA, per germline. The CDR3 extends over 17 amino acids. The trim removed 5 bases at V and 2 bases at J, leaving 12 bases unmatched.

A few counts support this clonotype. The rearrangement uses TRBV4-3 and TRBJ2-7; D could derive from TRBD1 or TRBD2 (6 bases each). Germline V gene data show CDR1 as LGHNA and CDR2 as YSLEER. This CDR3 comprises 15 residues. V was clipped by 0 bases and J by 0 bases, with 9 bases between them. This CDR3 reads CASSQDRGHSYEQYF. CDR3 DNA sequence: TGCGCCAGCAGCCAAGATCGGGGGCACTCCTACGAGCAGTACTTC.

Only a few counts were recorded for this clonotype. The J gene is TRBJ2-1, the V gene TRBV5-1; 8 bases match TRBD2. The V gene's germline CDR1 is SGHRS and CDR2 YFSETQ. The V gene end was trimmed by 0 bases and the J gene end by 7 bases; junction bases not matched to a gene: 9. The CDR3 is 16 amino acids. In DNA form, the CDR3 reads TGCGCCAGCAGCTTGGTGGTCGGGAGGGCCGTGAATGAGCAGTTCTTC. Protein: CASSLVVGRAVNEQFF.

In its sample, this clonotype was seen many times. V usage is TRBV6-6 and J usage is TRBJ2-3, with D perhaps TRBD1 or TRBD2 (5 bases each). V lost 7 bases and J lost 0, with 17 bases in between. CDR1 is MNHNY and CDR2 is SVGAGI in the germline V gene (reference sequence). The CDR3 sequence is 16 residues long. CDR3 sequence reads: CASTRGRGSSTDTQYF. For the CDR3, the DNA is TGTGCCAGCACCCGGGGCCGGGGATCTAGCACAGATACGCAGTATTTT.

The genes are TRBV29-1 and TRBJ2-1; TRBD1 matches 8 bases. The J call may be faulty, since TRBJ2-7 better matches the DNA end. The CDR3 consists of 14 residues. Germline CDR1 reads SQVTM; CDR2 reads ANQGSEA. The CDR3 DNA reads TGCAGCGTTAAGACAGGGGAGACACACAATGAGCAGTACTTC. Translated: CSVKTGETHNEQYF.

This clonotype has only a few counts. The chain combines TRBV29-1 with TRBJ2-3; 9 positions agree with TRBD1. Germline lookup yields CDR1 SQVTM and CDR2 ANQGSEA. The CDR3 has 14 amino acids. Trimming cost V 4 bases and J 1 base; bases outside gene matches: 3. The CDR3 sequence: CSVGGQGGTDTQYF. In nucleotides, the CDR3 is TGCAGCGTTGGGGGACAGGGTGGCACAGATACGCAGTATTTT.